The next 17 T cell receptor beta chains were all read from a single sample in a study of T-cell reconstitution after alpha-beta-depleted transplantation in children. The authors prepared the TCRbeta library with unique molecular identifiers. One entry per CDR3 protein results from TCRdb running MiXCR on the PCR reads. The sample lists about 200,000 distinct CDR3 sequences, 5.5% to 7% occurring once. Sequences were derived from PBMCs, sampled before TCRalphabeta/CD19-depleted stem cell transplant. Source of these receptors: a boy younger than 10 with acute lymphoblastic leukemia, due to receive a stem cell transplant.

In its sample, this clonotype was seen a few times. The rearrangement uses TRBV9 and TRBJ1-1, with TRBD1 identical over 9 bases. V dropped 3 bases and J dropped 3; count of bases not matched to a gene: 9. This CDR3 region has 16 residues. CDR1 is SGDLS, CDR2 YYNGEE, per germline. The CDR3 nucleotides read TGTGCCAGCAGCGCCGGGACAGGGCAGAGTGACACTGAAGCTTTCTTT. Translating it yields CASSAGTGQSDTEAFF.

V usage is TRBV11-1 and J usage is TRBJ2-2; D gene uncertain. The ends were cut back, 2 bases at V and 6 bases at J, with 7 bases in the middle. The CDR3 has 13 amino acids. CDR1 is SGHAT, CDR2 FQDESV, per germline (reference sequence). CDR3 in amino acids: CASSLSTSGELFF. As DNA, the CDR3 is TGTGCCAGCAGCTTATCCACGTCCGGGGAGCTGTTTTTT.

In this sample, this clonotype turned up many times. CDR3 region: CSARKLGDIQYF. CDR3 bases: TGCAGTGCTAGAAAGCTCGGGGACATTCAGTACTTC. This sequence joins TRBV20-1 and TRBJ2-4, with D possibly TRBD2 on 5 matching bases. Per the germline V gene, CDR1 is DFQATT and CDR2 is SNEGSKA (reference sequence). The V gene lost 2 bases and the J gene lost 8 bases, with 10 bases spanning the gap. The CDR3 consists of 12 residues.

At least ten counts were recorded for this clonotype. V is TRBV7-8 and J is TRBJ2-1; 10 nucleotides line up with TRBD2. Germline V gene data show CDR1 as SGHVS and CDR2 as FQNEAQ. The trim removed 6 bases at V and 4 bases at J, leaving 3 bases unmatched. The CDR3 extends over 14 amino acids. CDR3 sequence: CASRSGGAYNEQFF. The CDR3 DNA sequence: TGTGCCAGCAGGAGCGGGGGGGCTTACAATGAGCAGTTCTTC.

This clonotype was observed a handful of times. This chain links TRBV28 with TRBJ1-6; 7 bases match TRBD1. Trimming took 7 bases from V and 9 from J; bases not matched to a gene: 12. CDR3 size: 15 residues. CDR1 and CDR2 from the germline V gene are MDHEN and SYDVKM. The CDR3 nucleotides are TGTGCCAGCAACCAACGACAGGGCTTCGGTTCACCCCTCCACTTT. It translates to CASNQRQGFGSPLHF.

This clonotype showed up many times. This chain joins TRBV6-4 and TRBJ2-1, with D hard to call. Trimming left V 4 bases short and J 6 bases short, with 25 bases between. CDR1 and CDR2 (germline): MRHNA, SNTAGT. The CDR3 is 18 residues long. The DNA of the CDR3 is TGTGCCAGCAGTGCAATGTTTGGCACTTTTAGTTCGGCCAATGAGCAGTTCTTC. Translation gives CASSAMFGTFSSANEQFF.

There are a few counts of this clonotype. Here the CDR3 reads CASSSRGLAAQETQYF. In nucleotides, the CDR3 is TGTGCCAGCAGCTCTAGGGGACTAGCGGCCCAAGAGACCCAGTACTTC. The chain joins TRBV7-9 to TRBJ2-5; 11 bases are a match to TRBD2. The CDR3 loop spans 16 amino acids. The junction had 5 bases not matched to a gene; V was cut back by 4 bases and J by 1 base. The germline V gene encodes CDR1 SEHNR and CDR2 FQNEAQ (reference sequence).

This clonotype was seen many times. The gene calls are TRBV28 and TRBJ2-3; 9 nucleotides match TRBD2. V lost 3 bases, J lost 5 bases, and 6 bases stayed unmatched. The CDR3 covers 15 residues. From germline, CDR1 is MDHEN and CDR2 SYDVKM. The CDR3 protein is CASSFIAGAGDTQYF. The DNA for the CDR3 is TGTGCCAGCAGTTTTATAGCGGGGGCCGGAGATACGCAGTATTTT.

In its sample, this clonotype was seen many times. The J gene is TRBJ2-7, the V gene TRBV28; TRBD1 matches at 7 bases. The J segment lost 2 bases and the V segment lost 4 bases, leaving 5 bases of the junction unmatched. The CDR3 totals 14 residues. Germline CDR1 reads MDHEN; CDR2 reads SYDVKM. The CDR3 bases are TGTGCCAGCAGTTCGGGACAGAGTCCCTACGAGCAGTACTTC. As protein: CASSSGQSPYEQYF.

This clonotype was detected many times. J is TRBJ2-3 and V is TRBV4-3; TRBD2 is a possible D gene (6 bases). V shed 1 base and J shed 5 bases, with 7 bases lying between them. This CDR3 is built from 13 residues. Per germline, CDR1 LGHNA and CDR2 YSLEER. This chain's CDR3 is CASSQGGGDTQYF. In DNA form, the CDR3 reads TGCGCCAGCAGCCAAGGGGGAGGAGATACGCAGTATTTT.

This clonotype was seen only a few times. This rearrangement joins TRBV20-1 to TRBJ1-2; tentative D call: TRBD1 (6 bases). Germline loops: CDR1 DFQATT, CDR2 SNEGSKA (reference sequence). The V gene lost 6 bases and the J gene lost 6 bases, with 8 bases spanning the gap. The length of the CDR3 is 10 residues. CDR3 nucleotide sequence: TGCAGTGCGCACAGGGATGGCTACACCTTC. It is translated as CSAHRDGYTF.

The chain carries TRBV7-9 and TRBJ2-7, with 10 bases aligning to TRBD2. V lost 0 bases and J lost 3; bases outside the gene matches: 5. Germline V lookup: CDR1 SEHNR, CDR2 FQNEAQ (reference sequence). CDR3 length: 16 amino acids. The CDR3, as DNA: TGTGCCAGCAGCTTAGCGCACGGACTAGCGGTCTACGAGCAGTACTTC. As protein: CASSLAHGLAVYEQYF.

This clonotype appeared a few times. This chain joins TRBV6-2 or TRBV6-3 and TRBJ1-5, with 8 bases that match TRBD1. With V trimmed by 4 bases and J by 0 bases, 2 bases remained unmatched. CDR3 length equals 15 residues. Germline CDR1 is MNHEY and CDR2 is SVGEGT. In nucleotides, the CDR3 is TGTGCCAGCAGTTCGACAGGGGTTAGCAATCAGCCCCAGCATTTT. This encodes CASSSTGVSNQPQHF.

This clonotype was observed a handful of times. This chain links TRBV19 with TRBJ1-1; no reliable D call. V lost 4 bases and J 0 bases, leaving 9 bases between the germline ends. The CDR3 has 14 amino acids. Germline V lookup: CDR1 LNHDA, CDR2 SQIVND (reference sequence). The CDR3 is CASSTTIMNTEAFF. DNA of the CDR3: TGTGCCAGTAGTACGACAATCATGAACACTGAAGCTTTCTTT.

In this sample, this clonotype turned up many times. The V call is TRBV20-1, the J call TRBJ1-6; tentative D call: TRBD1 (5 bases). Germline lookup yields CDR1 DFQATT and CDR2 SNEGSKA (reference sequence). The CDR3 extends over 13 amino acids. Trimming cost V 1 base and J 8 bases, with 9 bases left between them. The CDR3 coding sequence is TGCAGTGCTAGAGCAGGGACGGATTCACCCCTCCACTTT. Its protein is CSARAGTDSPLHF.

This clonotype came up a few times. The chain employs TRBV7-2 and TRBJ2-5; TRBD1 matches 11 bases. Germline CDR1 and CDR2: SGHTA and FQGNSA. This CDR3 contains 15 residues. V lost 5 bases, J lost 3 bases, and 5 bases stayed unmatched. The CDR3 nucleotides read TGTGCCAGCAGCCTTTGGACAGGGGGCGAAGAGACCCAGTACTTC. This translates into CASSLWTGGEETQYF. Full variable domain (missing parts from reference TRBV7-2 and TRBJ2-5): GAGVSQSPSNKVTEKGKDVELRCDPISGHTALYWYRQSLGQGLEFLIYFQGNSAPDKSGLPSDRFSAERTGGSVSTLTIQRTQQEDSAVYLCASSLWTGGEETQYFGPGTRLLVL.

Ten or more counts support this clonotype. The V call is TRBV28, the J call TRBJ2-1; 8 nucleotides agree with TRBD2. Germline loops: CDR1 MDHEN, CDR2 SYDVKM. With V trimmed by 4 bases and J by 4 bases, 12 bases remained unmatched. The CDR3 covers 17 residues. For the CDR3, the DNA is TGTGCCAGCAGTTCCTCCCTGGCGGGGGGCTCATACAATGAGCAGTTCTTC. It yields the protein CASSSSLAGGSYNEQFF.